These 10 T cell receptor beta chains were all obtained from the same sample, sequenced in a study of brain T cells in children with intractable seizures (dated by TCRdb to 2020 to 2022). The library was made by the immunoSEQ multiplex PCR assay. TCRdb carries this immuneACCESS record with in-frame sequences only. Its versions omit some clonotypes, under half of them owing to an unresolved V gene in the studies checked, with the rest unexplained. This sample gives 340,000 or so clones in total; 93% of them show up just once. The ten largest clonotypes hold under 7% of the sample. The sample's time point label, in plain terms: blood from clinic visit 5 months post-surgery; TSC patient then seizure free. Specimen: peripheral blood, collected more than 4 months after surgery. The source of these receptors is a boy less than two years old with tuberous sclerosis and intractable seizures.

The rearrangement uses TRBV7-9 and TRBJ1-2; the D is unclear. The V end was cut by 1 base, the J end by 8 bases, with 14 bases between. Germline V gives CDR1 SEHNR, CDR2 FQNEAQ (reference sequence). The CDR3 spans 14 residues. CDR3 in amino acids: CASSLDPGSVGYTF. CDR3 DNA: TGTGCCAGCAGCTTAGACCCGGGATCGGTCGGCTACACCTTC.

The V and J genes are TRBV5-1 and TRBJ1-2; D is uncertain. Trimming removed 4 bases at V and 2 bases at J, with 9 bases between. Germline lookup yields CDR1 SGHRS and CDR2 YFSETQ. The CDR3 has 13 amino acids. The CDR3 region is CASSPTRNYGYTF. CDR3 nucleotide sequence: TGCGCCAGCAGCCCAACCCGGAACTATGGCTACACCTTC.

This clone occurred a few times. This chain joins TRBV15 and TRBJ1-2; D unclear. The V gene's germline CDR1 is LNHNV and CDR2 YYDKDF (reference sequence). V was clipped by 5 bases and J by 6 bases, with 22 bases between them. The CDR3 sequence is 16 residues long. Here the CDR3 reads CATSSWAQVLGHGYTF. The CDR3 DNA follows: TGTGCCACCAGCTCATGGGCCCAGGTTTTAGGCCATGGCTACACCTTC.

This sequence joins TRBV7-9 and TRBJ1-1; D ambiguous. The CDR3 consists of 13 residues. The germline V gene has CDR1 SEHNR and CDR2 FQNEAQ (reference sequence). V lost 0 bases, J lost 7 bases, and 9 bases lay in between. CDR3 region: CASSLAPPLEAFF. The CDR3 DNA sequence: TGTGCCAGCAGCTTAGCCCCCCCCCTTGAAGCTTTCTTT.

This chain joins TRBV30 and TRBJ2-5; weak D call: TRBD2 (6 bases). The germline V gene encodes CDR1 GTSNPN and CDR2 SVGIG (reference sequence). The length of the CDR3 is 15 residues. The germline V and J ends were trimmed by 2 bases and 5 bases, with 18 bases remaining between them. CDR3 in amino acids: CAWSIGSWSGETQYF. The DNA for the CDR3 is TGTGCCTGGAGTATAGGATCCTGGAGCGGGGAGACCCAGTACTTC. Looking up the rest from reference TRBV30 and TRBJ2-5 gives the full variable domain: SQTIHQWPATLVQPVGSPLSLECTVEGTSNPNLYWYRQAAGRGLQLLFYSVGIGQISSEVPQNLSASRPQDRQFILSSKKLLLSDSGFYLCAWSIGSWSGETQYFGPGTRLLVL.

CDR3 residues: CASSAQGQEAFF. CDR3 DNA: TGTGCCAGCAGTGCCCAGGGACAGGAAGCTTTCTTT. V usage is TRBV25-1 and J usage is TRBJ1-1; 7 nucleotides agree with TRBD1. The CDR3 has 12 amino acids. V dropped 4 bases and J dropped 8; count of bases not matched to a gene: 4. Per the germline V gene, CDR1 is MGHDK and CDR2 is SYGVNS.

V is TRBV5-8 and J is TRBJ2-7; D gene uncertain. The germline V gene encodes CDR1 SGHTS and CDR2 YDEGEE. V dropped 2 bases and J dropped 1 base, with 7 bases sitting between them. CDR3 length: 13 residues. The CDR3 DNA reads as TGTGCCAGCAGCTTCAGTGATTCCTACGAGCAGTACTTC. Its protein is CASSFSDSYEQYF.

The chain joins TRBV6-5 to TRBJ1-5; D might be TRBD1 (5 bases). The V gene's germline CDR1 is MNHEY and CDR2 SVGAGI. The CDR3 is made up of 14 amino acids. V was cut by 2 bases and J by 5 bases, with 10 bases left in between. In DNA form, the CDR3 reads TGTGCCAGCAGTTACACCCAGGGTCATCAGCCCCAGCATTTT. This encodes CASSYTQGHQPQHF.

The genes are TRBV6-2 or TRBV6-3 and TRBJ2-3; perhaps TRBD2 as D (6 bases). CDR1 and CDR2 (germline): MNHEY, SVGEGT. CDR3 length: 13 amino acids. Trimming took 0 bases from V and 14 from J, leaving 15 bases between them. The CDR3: CASSYSSTGARYF. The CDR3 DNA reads TGTGCCAGCAGTTACTCGAGTACGGGAGCTAGGTATTTT.

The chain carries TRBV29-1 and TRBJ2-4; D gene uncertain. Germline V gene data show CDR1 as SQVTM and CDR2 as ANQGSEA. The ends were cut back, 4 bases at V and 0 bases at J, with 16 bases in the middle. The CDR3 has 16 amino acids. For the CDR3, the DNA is TGCAGCGTTGCGAATAGGACGTTTCTAGCCAAAAACATTCAGTACTTC. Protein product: CSVANRTFLAKNIQYF.